These 31 T cell receptor beta chains originate from one sample sequenced in a study of glioma-infiltrating T cells. Amplification of TCR alpha and beta CDR3 regions from RNA used iRepertoire nested multiplex PCR. MiXCR, applied by TCRdb to the multiplex PCR reads, yields one record per CDR3 protein. The table records 160,000 or so distinct CDR3 sequences, over 40% of them present only once. Input material: glioma tissue, nonneoplastic brain tissue, or PBMCs (not recorded which). The receptors were sampled from a human donor with low-grade glioma or glioblastoma, undergoing nonglioma brain surgery, or in good health (not recorded which).

This clonotype was seen a few times. This chain joins TRBV18 and TRBJ1-2; the D gene is possibly TRBD1 (5 bases). V lost 6 bases and J 6 bases, leaving 23 bases between the germline ends. This CDR3 is built from 16 residues. Germline CDR1 KGHSH, CDR2 LQKENI. CDR3 nucleotide sequence: TGTGCCAGCTCGCGAAGTGGGGCAGGGCGAAACGATGGCTACACCTTC. Encoded protein: CASSRSGAGRNDGYTF.

Details on this clonotype: This may arise from a read error, as a much more abundant clone is one base away. This chain uses TRBV28 with TRBJ2-7; D is unclear. Germline-derived CDR1 and CDR2 are MDHEN and SYDVKM. This CDR3 is built from 15 residues. Deletions cut 4 bases from V and 2 bases from J, with 15 bases between. CDR3 protein: CASSSLWTKAYEQYF. CDR3 nucleotide sequence: TGTGCCAGCAGTTCACTATGGACCAAAGCCTACGAGCAGTACTTC.

The V and J genes are TRBV5-6 and TRBJ2-5; D possibly corresponds to TRBD2 (5 bases). The CDR3 sequence is 14 residues long. The V end lost 4 bases, the J end lost 0 bases, and 10 bases lay between the germline ends. Germline V lookup: CDR1 SGHDT, CDR2 YYEEEE. CDR3 coding DNA: TGTGCCAGCAGCCTGGAGGCGTACCAAGAGACCCAGTACTTC. Amino acids: CASSLEAYQETQYF.

This clonotype showed up just a few times. The chain joins TRBV29-1 to TRBJ1-2, with D unresolved. Trimming took off 6 bases at V and 0 bases at J, with 11 bases between the two ends. The CDR3 contains 13 residues. Germline values: CDR1 SQVTM, CDR2 ANQGSEA. CDR3 loop: CSVPGQANYGYTF. CDR3 nucleotide sequence: TGCAGCGTCCCGGGTCAAGCTAACTATGGCTACACCTTC.

The rearrangement joins TRBV20-1 to TRBJ2-1, with 13 bases that match TRBD2. The CDR3 sequence is 17 residues long. Germline trimming cut 3 bases from V and 0 bases from J; bases unmatched to any gene: 5. Germline CDR1 DFQATT, CDR2 SNEGSKA (reference sequence). The CDR3 spells CSASGGLAGFSYNEQFF. The CDR3 bases are TGCAGTGCTAGCGGGGGACTAGCGGGATTCTCCTACAATGAGCAGTTCTTC.

Details on this clonotype: A much more abundant neighbour one base away suggests this may be a read error. The chain links TRBV19 to TRBJ2-5; 7 bases align to TRBD2. Per germline, CDR1 LNHDA and CDR2 SQIVND (reference sequence). CDR3 length: 11 residues. The J segment lost 5 bases and the V segment lost 7 bases, leaving 1 base of the junction unmatched. The CDR3, as DNA: TGTGCCAGTAATAGCGGGGAGACCCAGTACTTC. Translated, it gives CASNSGETQYF.

This clonotype was counted at least ten times. V usage is TRBV28 and J usage is TRBJ2-1; D is uncertain. Trimming pared 5 bases from V and 8 bases from J, leaving 19 bases between. Germline V gene sequence: CDR1 MDHEN, CDR2 SYDVKM. The length of the CDR3 is 15 residues. The CDR3 reads CASSAHGPSMDEQFF. CDR3 coding DNA: TGTGCCAGCAGTGCCCACGGACCTTCCATGGATGAGCAGTTCTTC.

This clonotype was seen many times. The chain is built from TRBV20-1 and TRBJ2-1; 10 bases align to TRBD1. The trim removed 6 bases at V and 3 bases at J, leaving 5 bases unmatched. In germline, CDR1 is DFQATT, CDR2 SNEGSKA (reference sequence). This CDR3 contains 14 residues. CDR3 sequence (DNA): TGCAGTGCACAGACAGGGGGCAACTACAATGAGCAGTTCTTC. Amino acid sequence: CSAQTGGNYNEQFF.

This clonotype was counted ten times or more. The J gene is TRBJ1-1, the V gene TRBV2; possibly TRBD1 for D (6 bases). This CDR3 has 13 amino acids. The germline CDR1 and CDR2 sequences are SNHLY and FYNNEI. Trimming took 7 bases from V and 5 from J, leaving 14 bases between them. This chain's CDR3 is CASKEDRETEAFF. In nucleotides, the CDR3 is TGTGCCAGCAAGGAGGACAGAGAAACTGAAGCTTTCTTT.

This clonotype was seen at least ten times. The chain has TRBV20-1 and TRBJ2-1, with D possibly matching TRBD1 (5 bases). The V end was cut by 1 base, the J end by 2 bases, with 12 bases between. The CDR3 is 15 residues long. CDR1 DFQATT and CDR2 SNEGSKA come from the germline V gene (reference sequence). The CDR3 nucleotides are TGCAGTGCTAGAGTATTAAGGGGAACCTACAATGAGCAGTTCTTC. Translating it yields CSARVLRGTYNEQFF.

The chain couples TRBV6-2 or TRBV6-3 to TRBJ2-3; D gene ambiguous. The germline V gene has CDR1 MNHEY and CDR2 SVGEGT. The CDR3 spans 11 residues. Trimming pared 2 bases from V and 7 bases from J, leaving 4 bases between. CDR3 in amino acids: CASSYVYTQYF. The CDR3 nucleotides read TGTGCCAGCAGTTACGTATATACGCAGTATTTT.

This clonotype was counted ten times or more. The V and J genes are TRBV18 and TRBJ2-1; 10 bases are shared with TRBD1. With 3 bases clipped from V and 7 bases from J, the junction kept 3 bases outside the gene matches. The CDR3 has 14 amino acids. The germline V gene has CDR1 KGHSH and CDR2 LQKENI. In nucleotides, the CDR3 is TGTGCCAGCTCACCCGGGACAGGGGTGAATGAGCAGTTCTTC. Amino acids: CASSPGTGVNEQFF. Full variable domain (missing parts from reference TRBV18 and TRBJ2-1): NAGVMQNPRHLVRRRGQEARLRCSPMKGHSHVYWYRQLPEEGLKFMVYLQKENIIDESGMPKERFSAEFPKEGPSILRIQQVVRGDSAAYFCASSPGTGVNEQFFGPGTRLTVL.

The chain links TRBV20-1 to TRBJ2-2, with 9 bases identical to TRBD2. CDR1 and CDR2 from the germline V gene are DFQATT and SNEGSKA (reference sequence). The CDR3 consists of 13 residues. The CDR3 DNA is TGCACCGGGACTAGCAGGGATACCGGGGAGCTGTTTTTT. Residues: CTGTSRDTGELFF.

Comment on this clonotype: Being one base from a much bigger clone, this may be a read error. V is TRBV20-1 and J is TRBJ1-1; the D is unclear. V was clipped by 5 bases and J by 1 base, with 8 bases between them. Germline V gene data show CDR1 as DFQATT and CDR2 as SNEGSKA (reference sequence). The CDR3 is 12 amino acids. CDR3 in amino acids: CSAGRPNTEAFF. The CDR3 region has the DNA TGCAGTGCTGGACGGCCGAACACTGAAGCTTTCTTT.

This clonotype was picked up a small number of times. The rearrangement joins TRBV14 to TRBJ1-2, with D perhaps matching TRBD1 (6 bases). V lost 1 base and J lost 3, with 21 bases in between. Germline CDR1 and CDR2: SGHDN and FVKESK. This CDR3 has 18 amino acids. This CDR3 is CASSQGRKGGAEDYGYTF. Written as DNA, the CDR3 is TGTGCCAGCAGCCAAGGGAGAAAAGGGGGGGCCGAAGACTATGGCTACACCTTC.

The rearrangement uses TRBV20-1 and TRBJ2-1, with 11 bases that match TRBD2. Germline V gives CDR1 DFQATT, CDR2 SNEGSKA (reference sequence). The CDR3 runs 21 residues. V shed 1 base and J 2 bases; nucleotides not matched to a gene: 19. The DNA for the CDR3 is TGCAGTGCTAGAGGTGACCGCGGATCCCTAGCGGGAGGAAACACCTACAATGAGCAGTTCTTC. Protein product: CSARGDRGSLAGGNTYNEQFF.

V gene TRBV29-1 combines with J gene TRBJ2-2; D might be TRBD1 or TRBD2, each matching 5 bases. Germline values: CDR1 SQVTM, CDR2 ANQGSEA. The CDR3 length is 15 residues. Trimming cost V 4 bases and J 2 bases, with 14 bases left between them. The CDR3 DNA follows: TGCAGCGTTGCAGCAGGGAGCCTAAACACCGGGGAGCTGTTTTTT. This encodes CSVAAGSLNTGELFF.

This clonotype was found once. A much bigger clone sits one base away, suggesting this may be a read error. V and J are TRBV7-2 and TRBJ1-1, with D possibly matching TRBD1 (5 bases). This CDR3 is built from 14 residues. V lost 8 bases and J lost 7, with 20 bases in between. The germline V gene has CDR1 SGHTA and CDR2 FQGNSA. The CDR3 loop is CASARVRTDSEAFF. In DNA form, the CDR3 reads TGTGCCAGCGCCAGAGTTCGGACCGACAGTGAAGCTTTCTTT.

The gene calls are TRBV4-1 and TRBJ2-7, with TRBD2 identical over 9 bases. Unmatched junction bases numbered 11, after V lost 4 bases and J lost 4 bases. From germline, CDR1 is MGHRA and CDR2 YSYEKL. The CDR3 runs 16 residues. CDR3 residues: CASSRVLSGSQYEQYF. The CDR3 DNA follows: TGCGCCAGCAGCCGGGTCCTTAGCGGGAGCCAGTACGAGCAGTACTTC.

V gene TRBV3-1 combines with J gene TRBJ1-3, with D uncertain. The CDR3 sequence is 15 residues long. The germline V and J ends were trimmed by 0 bases and 3 bases, with 9 bases remaining between them. Germline-derived CDR1 and CDR2 are LGHDT and YNNKEL (reference sequence). CDR3 in amino acids: CASSQDPNLGNTIYF. The CDR3 DNA is TGTGCCAGCAGCCAAGACCCGAACCTTGGAAACACCATATATTTT.

This clonotype came up a few times. The chain combines TRBV12-3 or TRBV12-4 with TRBJ2-5, with a possible D match to TRBD2 (5 bases). Trimming pared 5 bases from V and 4 bases from J, leaving 23 bases between. The CDR3 is 17 amino acids. As DNA, the CDR3 is TGTGCCAGCAGTCGTCCCTTAGGCGAGGGAGCTGGAGAGACCCAGTACTTC. It translates to CASSRPLGEGAGETQYF.

On this clonotype: A read error may be the cause here, since a much bigger clone is one base away. The chain couples TRBV6-5 to TRBJ2-2; D gene uncertain. V was cut by 4 bases and J by 4 bases, with 13 bases left in between. The CDR3 extends over 15 amino acids. The germline V gene encodes CDR1 MNHEY and CDR2 SVGAGI. In nucleotides, the CDR3 is TGTGCCAGCAGTTCCACGCTATCGGGCACCGGGGAGCTGTTTTTT. Residues: CASSSTLSGTGELFF.

The chain links TRBV4-2 to TRBJ2-1; D not certain. The germline CDR1 and CDR2 sequences are LGHNA and YNFKEQ. The CDR3 totals 15 residues. Trimming cost V 2 bases and J 7 bases, with 15 bases left between them. The CDR3 DNA follows: TGTGCCAGCAGCCAACAGGTTAACCTGGGGAATGAGCAGTTCTTC. Translation gives CASSQQVNLGNEQFF.

A remark on this clonotype: It is likely a read error, because the conserved phenylalanine at the end of the CDR3 is missing. The V call is TRBV27, the J call TRBJ1-1; the D gene is possibly TRBD1 (5 bases). Per germline, CDR1 MNHEY and CDR2 SMNVEV (reference sequence). Trimming shortened V by 5 bases and J by 3 bases, and 7 bases separated the two germline ends. The CDR3 contains 12 residues. DNA for the CDR3: TGTGCCAGCAGTGGGGGGGACACTGAAGCTTTCTTA. Translation: CASSGGDTEAFL.

This chain uses TRBV10-3 with TRBJ1-1; no clear D. There are 13 residues in the CDR3. The V end lost 6 bases, the J end lost 0 bases, and 8 bases lay between the germline ends. Germline V gene sequence: CDR1 ENHRY, CDR2 SYGVKD. DNA for the CDR3: TGTGCCATCAGGGAAGGAGTGAACACTGAAGCTTTCTTT. Translating gives CAIREGVNTEAFF.

The rearrangement uses TRBV20-1 and TRBJ2-3; D is perhaps TRBD1 (5 bases). Trimming pared 3 bases from V and 9 bases from J, leaving 16 bases between. The CDR3 sequence is 13 residues long. In germline, CDR1 is DFQATT, CDR2 SNEGSKA (reference sequence). This chain's CDR3 is CSARRLGAYTQYF. The CDR3 nucleotides read TGCAGTGCTAGGAGGCTAGGGGCATACACGCAGTATTTT.

This chain joins TRBV19 and TRBJ2-1; D tentatively fits TRBD1 or TRBD2 (7 bases each). CDR1 is LNHDA and CDR2 is SQIVND in the germline V gene (reference sequence). Trimming left V 3 bases short and J 13 bases short, with 19 bases between. This CDR3 spans 14 amino acids. CDR3 amino acids: CASSMGQGGVGQFF. CDR3 DNA: TGTGCCAGTAGTATGGGGCAGGGGGGGGTCGGACAGTTCTTC.

This clonotype was observed at least ten times. This chain connects TRBV3-1 to TRBJ1-1; the D is unclear. CDR3 size: 14 residues. V lost 4 bases to trimming and J lost 6 bases, with 15 bases between them. The germline V gene has CDR1 LGHDT and CDR2 YNNKEL (reference sequence). CDR3 in DNA: TGTGCCAGCAGCCTAAGGGAGGGTCCAGCTGAAGCTTTCTTT. Translated, it gives CASSLREGPAEAFF. Filled out from reference TRBV3-1 and TRBJ1-1, the complete variable domain reads DTAVSQTPKYLVTQMGNDKSIKCEQNLGHDTMYWYKQDSKKFLKIMFSYNNKELIINETVPNRFSPKSPDKAHLNLHINSLELGDSAVYFCASSLREGPAEAFFGQGTRLTVV.

There are many counts of this clonotype. The chain has TRBV20-1 and TRBJ2-1; 8 bases match TRBD1. There are 13 residues in the CDR3. The V and J ends lost 1 base and 7 bases, in that order; junction bases with no gene match: 3. Germline V gives CDR1 DFQATT, CDR2 SNEGSKA (reference sequence). As DNA, the CDR3 is TGCAGTGCTAGAGCAGGGGGCCTAAATGAGCAGTTCTTC. Its translation: CSARAGGLNEQFF.

The chain uses TRBV19 and TRBJ2-6, with 7 bases aligning to TRBD1. The CDR3 extends over 15 amino acids. From germline, CDR1 is LNHDA and CDR2 SQIVND (reference sequence). Unmatched junction bases numbered 4, after V lost 4 bases and J lost 4 bases. In nucleotides, the CDR3 is TGTGCCAGTAGTAAGACAGGGACCGGGGCCAACGTCCTGACTTTC. This sequence encodes CASSKTGTGANVLTF.

V gene TRBV3-1 combines with J gene TRBJ2-5; D is unresolved. Germline V gene data show CDR1 as LGHDT and CDR2 as YNNKEL (reference sequence). The CDR3 is 13 residues long. CDR3 amino acids: CARSQDLQETQYF. The DNA for the CDR3 is TGTGCTAGAAGCCAAGACCTCCAAGAGACCCAGTACTTC.